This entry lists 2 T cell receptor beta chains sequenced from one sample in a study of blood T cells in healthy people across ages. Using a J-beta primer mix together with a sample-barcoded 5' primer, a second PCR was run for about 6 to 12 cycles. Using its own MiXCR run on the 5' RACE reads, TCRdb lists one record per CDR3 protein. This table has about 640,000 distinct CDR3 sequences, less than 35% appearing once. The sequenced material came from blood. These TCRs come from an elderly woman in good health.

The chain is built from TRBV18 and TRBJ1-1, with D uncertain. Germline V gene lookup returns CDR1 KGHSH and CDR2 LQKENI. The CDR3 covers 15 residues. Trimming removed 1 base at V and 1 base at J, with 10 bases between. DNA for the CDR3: TGTGCCAGCTCACCACGGGAGTCGACGAACACTGAAGCTTTCTTT. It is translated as CASSPRESTNTEAFF. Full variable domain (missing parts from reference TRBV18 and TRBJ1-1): NAGVMQNPRHLVRRRGQEARLRCSPMKGHSHVYWYRQLPEEGLKFMVYLQKENIIDESGMPKERFSAEFPKEGPSILRIQQVVRGDSAAYFCASSPRESTNTEAFFGQGTRLTVV.

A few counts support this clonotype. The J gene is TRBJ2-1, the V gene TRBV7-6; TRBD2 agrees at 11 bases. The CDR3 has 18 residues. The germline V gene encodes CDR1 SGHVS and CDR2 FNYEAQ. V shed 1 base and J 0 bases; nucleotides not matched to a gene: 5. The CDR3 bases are TGTGCCAGCAGCTTAGAGGCTAGCGGGGGGATCTCCTACAATGAGCAGTTCTTC. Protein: CASSLEASGGISYNEQFF.